These 27 T cell receptor beta chains were all obtained from the same sample, sequenced in a study of blood T cell repertoires in COVID-19. The assay was immunoSEQ multiplex PCR, and TCRdb's table has in-frame clones only and misses some. The sample includes about 36,000 clones, roughly 87% of them seen just once. Sequencing was performed on peripheral blood. The receptor source for this set is a man between 60 and 75 years old with acute or convalescent COVID-19.

This clone was recorded only once. The chain combines TRBV6-2 or TRBV6-3 with TRBJ2-3; TRBD1 matches 9 bases. V shed 4 bases and J 3 bases; nucleotides not matched to a gene: 5. Germline assignment: CDR1 MNHEY and CDR2 SVGEGT. The CDR3 is made up of 15 amino acids. This CDR3 is CASSWGTGITDTQYF. Here the CDR3 DNA reads TGTGCCAGCAGTTGGGGGACAGGGATTACAGATACGCAGTATTTT.

This rearrangement joins TRBV9 to TRBJ1-1; TRBD1 is a possible D gene (5 bases). Germline V gene sequence: CDR1 SGDLS, CDR2 YYNGEE. V shed 1 base and J shed 2 bases, with 6 bases lying between them. The length of the CDR3 is 13 residues. The CDR3 bases are TGTGCCAGCAGCGTACAGGGTAACACTGAAGCTTTCTTT. Translating it yields CASSVQGNTEAFF. The whole variable domain, remainder taken from reference TRBV9 and TRBJ1-1, is DSGVTQTPKHLITATGQRVTLRCSPRSGDLSVYWYQQSLDQGLQFLIQYYNGEERAKGNILERFSAQQFPDLHSELNLSSLELGDSALYFCASSVQGNTEAFFGQGTRLTVV.

The chain employs TRBV5-1 and TRBJ2-1; 8 positions agree with TRBD1. The CDR3 loop spans 17 amino acids. The J segment lost 0 bases and the V segment lost 5 bases, leaving 10 bases of the junction unmatched. The germline CDR1 and CDR2 sequences are SGHRS and YFSETQ. This CDR3 is CASRGQGARSSYNEQFF. The DNA for the CDR3 is TGCGCCAGCAGGGGCCAGGGGGCACGAAGCTCCTACAATGAGCAGTTCTTC.

The chain couples TRBV7-8 to TRBJ2-7; TRBD2 matches 8 bases. The CDR3 spans 15 residues. V lost 1 base to trimming and J lost 5 bases; unmatched junction nucleotides: 7. Germline CDR1 and CDR2: SGHVS and FQNEAQ. CDR3 residues: CASSLVGRAGDEQYV. The CDR3 DNA reads TGTGCCAGCAGCTTAGTCGGGAGGGCCGGAGACGAGCAGTACGTC.

The genes are TRBV11-3 and TRBJ2-1; a possible D gene is TRBD2 (6 bases). CDR1 and CDR2 (germline): SGHNT, YENEEA. The CDR3 extends over 12 amino acids. V was shortened by 1 base and J by 10 bases, with 8 bases between the two germline ends. The CDR3 loop reads CASSLGLAEQFF. The CDR3 coding sequence is TGTGCCAGCAGCTTAGGTCTAGCGGAGCAGTTCTTC.

The chain carries TRBV10-3 and TRBJ1-2; weak D call: TRBD1 (5 bases). Germline CDR1 is ENHRY and CDR2 is SYGVKD. The CDR3 sequence is 15 residues long. With 4 bases removed from V and 7 bases from J, the gap between germline ends came to 19 bases. CDR3 DNA sequence: TGTGCCATCAGTGGAGCGGGGACTGAGGGTAGTGGCTACACCTTC. It is translated as CAISGAGTEGSGYTF.

The chain carries TRBV9 and TRBJ2-2; 7 nucleotides agree with TRBD2. Unmatched junction bases numbered 7, after V lost 0 bases and J lost 5 bases. The CDR3 consists of 16 residues. The germline V gene encodes CDR1 SGDLS and CDR2 YYNGEE. The CDR3 coding sequence is TGTGCCAGCAGCGTAGTATATGGTAGCGGGACCGGGGAGCTGTTTTTT. Translating it yields CASSVVYGSGTGELFF.

This sequence joins TRBV10-1 and TRBJ2-7, with 7 bases lining up with TRBD2. The ends lost 3 bases at V and 1 base at J; junction bases unmatched: 9. CDR1 and CDR2 from the germline V gene are WNHNN and SYGVQD (reference sequence). The CDR3 sequence is 16 residues long. CDR3: CASSDPSPSGSYEQYF. CDR3 nucleotides: TGCGCCAGCAGTGACCCGAGTCCTAGCGGATCCTACGAGCAGTACTTC.

The table lists this clone with a few counts. This chain joins TRBV5-4 and TRBJ2-1; 7 nucleotides align to TRBD2. The V gene's germline CDR1 is SGHNT and CDR2 YYREEE (reference sequence). V trimming: 4 bases; J trimming: 6 bases; junction bases outside the gene matches: 10. The CDR3 contains 15 residues. Here the CDR3 reads CASSPGREGGNEQFF. CDR3 nucleotides: TGTGCCAGCAGCCCTGGCAGGGAGGGCGGCAATGAGCAGTTCTTC.

The rearrangement joins TRBV27 to TRBJ2-1; D may be TRBD2 (5 bases). The CDR3 has 14 residues. V shed 7 bases and J shed 3 bases, with 13 bases lying between them. Germline-derived CDR1 and CDR2 are MNHEY and SMNVEV (reference sequence). The CDR3 DNA follows: TGTGCCAGCACCTCGGGAACCAGCTACAATGAGCAGTTCTTC. Translation: CASTSGTSYNEQFF.

The genes are TRBV3-1 (or the pseudogene TRBV3-2) and TRBJ1-4; the D is unclear. Germline-derived CDR1 and CDR2 are LGHDT and YNNKEL (reference sequence). The CDR3 runs 13 residues. V was trimmed by 2 bases and J by 4 bases, leaving 5 bases between them. In DNA form, the CDR3 reads TGTGCCAGCAGCCAACGGGGTAATGAAAAACTGTTTTTT. It specifies CASSQRGNEKLFF.

The chain links TRBV6-2 or TRBV6-3 to TRBJ2-7; 8 bases fit TRBD2. V lost 6 bases to trimming and J lost 1 base; unmatched junction nucleotides: 8. Germline V gene data show CDR1 as MNHEY and CDR2 as SVGEGT. The CDR3 consists of 15 residues. The CDR3 reads CASSPTSGLSYEQYF. The CDR3 region has the DNA TGTGCCAGCAGCCCTACTAGCGGTCTTTCCTACGAGCAGTACTTC.

This chain connects TRBV5-1 to TRBJ1-2; TRBD1 matches 9 bases. The CDR3 has 15 residues. V lost 4 bases, J lost 7 bases, and 11 bases stayed unmatched. Germline CDR1 and CDR2: SGHRS and YFSETQ. The CDR3, as DNA: TGCGCCAGCAGCGAACCGGGACAGGGAGCCTCTGGCTACACCTTC. It specifies CASSEPGQGASGYTF.

This clone appeared a single time. The rearrangement joins TRBV7-6 to TRBJ2-1; a weak D match, TRBD2 (6 bases). The CDR3 is made up of 15 amino acids. The germline CDR1 and CDR2 sequences are SGHVS and FNYEAQ. Trimming left V 2 bases short and J 7 bases short, with 15 bases between. In DNA, the CDR3 is TGTGCCAGCAGCTTATACGGAGGGCCTAGGAATGAGCAGTTCTTC. Amino acid sequence: CASSLYGGPRNEQFF.

The rearrangement joins TRBV14 to TRBJ2-7; D may be TRBD1 (6 bases). This CDR3 region has 13 residues. Between the trimmed V and J ends, which lost 8 bases and 3 bases, there was a span of 14 bases. CDR1 and CDR2 (germline): SGHDN, FVKESK. The CDR3 DNA is TGTGCCAGCCGACCAACAGGGATCTACGAGCAGTACTTC. Its translation: CASRPTGIYEQYF. The whole variable domain, remainder taken from reference TRBV14 and TRBJ2-7, is EAGVTQFPSHSVIEKGQTVTLRCDPISGHDNLYWYRRVMGKEIKFLLHFVKESKQDESGMPNNRFLAERTGGTYSTLKVQPAELEDSGVYFCASRPTGIYEQYFGPGTRLTVT.

This clone occurred a few times. The chain is built from TRBV6-6 and TRBJ1-1; D remains ambiguous. Germline CDR1 and CDR2: MNHNY and SVGAGI (reference sequence). V was cut by 2 bases and J by 4 bases, with 8 bases left in between. This CDR3 is built from 13 residues. The CDR3 here is CASSYQVSTEAFF. The CDR3 bases are TGTGCCAGCAGTTACCAGGTTAGCACTGAAGCTTTCTTT.

This rearrangement joins TRBV5-1 to TRBJ2-1; 8 bases fit TRBD2. Germline CDR1 and CDR2: SGHRS and YFSETQ. The CDR3 spans 15 residues. With 9 bases clipped from V and 3 bases from J, the junction kept 11 bases outside the gene matches. The CDR3: CATASREAIYNEQFF. As DNA, the CDR3 is TGCGCCACCGCCTCGCGGGAGGCTATCTACAATGAGCAGTTCTTC.

V and J are TRBV18 and TRBJ2-1; D might be TRBD1 (6 bases). The CDR3 is 13 amino acids. Germline-derived CDR1 and CDR2 are KGHSH and LQKENI. Trimming left V 6 bases short and J 6 bases short, with 12 bases between. In DNA form, the CDR3 reads TGTGCCAGCTCGCCCGGGACACCCAATGAGCAGTTCTTC. This codes for CASSPGTPNEQFF. Supplemented by reference TRBV18 and TRBJ2-1, the full variable domain reads NAGVMQNPRHLVRRRGQEARLRCSPMKGHSHVYWYRQLPEEGLKFMVYLQKENIIDESGMPKERFSAEFPKEGPSILRIQQVVRGDSAAYFCASSPGTPNEQFFGPGTRLTVL.

The sample holds one count of this clone. The rearrangement links TRBV4-1 to TRBJ2-7; TRBD2 might be the D (6 bases). CDR1 and CDR2 from the germline V gene are MGHRA and YSYEKL. The CDR3 is 17 amino acids. V shed 0 bases and J shed 6 bases, with 21 bases lying between them. The CDR3 nucleotides read TGCGCCAGCAGCCAAGATATTAATCCGGGAGTCCGGCCCGAGCAGTACGTC. Its protein product is CASSQDINPGVRPEQYV.

The chain couples TRBV19 to TRBJ1-5; D ambiguous. Per germline, CDR1 LNHDA and CDR2 SQIVND (reference sequence). Trimming removed 7 bases from V and 7 bases from J, with 20 bases in between. There are 15 residues in the CDR3. In DNA form, the CDR3 reads TGTGCCAGTACCCTTGAGGAGCACCCCGGGCAGCCCCAGCATTTT. This sequence encodes CASTLEEHPGQPQHF.

The chain combines TRBV3-1 (or the pseudogene TRBV3-2) with TRBJ1-1, with D perhaps TRBD1 (6 bases). Trimming shortened V by 1 base and J by 5 bases, and 8 bases separated the two germline ends. Germline V gene data show CDR1 as LGHDT and CDR2 as YNNKEL (reference sequence). The CDR3 extends over 13 amino acids. Here the CDR3 reads CASSQGGGTEAFF. In nucleotides, the CDR3 is TGTGCCAGCAGCCAAGGAGGGGGAACTGAAGCTTTCTTT.

In DNA form, the CDR3 reads TGTGCCAGCAGCTTAAGCAGCGGACCCTACAATGAGCAGTTCTTC. Amino acids: CASSLSSGPYNEQFF. J is TRBJ2-1 and V is TRBV7-6; D might be TRBD2 (5 bases). Deletions cut 2 bases from V and 2 bases from J, with 10 bases between. The CDR3 runs to 15 residues. The germline gives CDR1 SGHVS, CDR2 FNYEAQ.

The V and J genes are TRBV6-5 and TRBJ2-2; 9 bases fit TRBD2. The CDR3 is 15 residues long. In germline, CDR1 is MNHEY, CDR2 SVGAGI. V shed 3 bases and J 6 bases; nucleotides not matched to a gene: 5. CDR3 DNA: TGTGCCAGCAGTTATGTAGCGGGAGTCGCCGGGGAGCTGTTTTTT. Protein product: CASSYVAGVAGELFF.

The chain uses TRBV6-5 and TRBJ1-3; tentative D call: TRBD1 (5 bases). The V gene lost 6 bases and the J gene lost 4 bases, with 13 bases spanning the gap. Germline lookup yields CDR1 MNHEY and CDR2 SVGAGI. This CDR3 region has 14 residues. The CDR3 DNA reads TGTGCCAGCAGCTACGGGGCAGGGGGAAACACCATATATTTT. This encodes CASSYGAGGNTIYF.

This chain joins TRBV29-1 and TRBJ2-5; 7 bases line up with TRBD1. This CDR3 comprises 12 residues. Per germline, CDR1 SQVTM and CDR2 ANQGSEA. J lost 5 bases, V lost 7 bases, and 7 bases had no gene match. CDR3 DNA sequence: TGCAGCGCCTGGGACAGCTTGGAGACCCAGTACTTC. It encodes CSAWDSLETQYF. Full variable domain (missing parts from reference TRBV29-1 and TRBJ2-5): SAVISQKPSRDICQRGTSLTIQCQVDSQVTMMFWYRQQPGQSLTLIATANQGSEATYESGFVIDKFPISRPNLTFSTLTVSNMSPEDSSIYLCSAWDSLETQYFGPGTRLLVL.

Here the CDR3 reads CASTPGQLTDTQYF. CDR3 DNA: TGCGCCAGCACCCCGGGACAGTTAACAGATACGCAGTATTTT. The rearrangement uses TRBV5-1 and TRBJ2-3; 7 bases are a match to TRBD1. The CDR3 length is 14 residues. Germline assignment: CDR1 SGHRS and CDR2 YFSETQ. V lost 6 bases, J lost 3 bases, and 7 bases stayed unmatched.

The V and J genes are TRBV6-6 and TRBJ1-6; perhaps TRBD1 as D (5 bases). The CDR3 is 15 amino acids. Per germline, CDR1 MNHNY and CDR2 SVGAGI (reference sequence). The V and J ends lost 4 bases and 6 bases respectively, with 13 bases between them. In DNA form, the CDR3 reads TGTGCCAGCAGTTGGGGGGTGTCTCGTAATTCACCCCTCCACTTT. Encoded protein: CASSWGVSRNSPLHF.